This T cell receptor (beta chain) comes out of a study of cytomegalovirus exposure and HLA in healthy donors. Clones were sequenced by immunoSEQ multiplex PCR, and TCRdb holds only the in-frame ones, with some missing. Among under 65,000 clones listed, approximately 90% were seen once. The donors were part of the roughly 120-subject validation cohort, which stood apart from the roughly 640-subject first cohort. The TCR originated in a woman aged 18-35 years in good health and CMV-seropositive. What was sequenced was PBMCs.

The CDR3 loop reads CASSPRFSNQPQHF. As DNA, the CDR3 is TGTGCCAGCAGTCCCAGGTTTAGCAATCAGCCCCAGCATTTT. V gene TRBV28 combines with J gene TRBJ1-5; D not resolved. Trimming removed 5 bases at V and 0 bases at J, with 8 bases between. Germline V gene sequence: CDR1 MDHEN, CDR2 SYDVKM. The CDR3 has 14 residues. The whole variable domain, remainder taken from reference TRBV28 and TRBJ1-5, is DVKVTQSSRYLVKRTGEKVFLECVQDMDHENMFWYRQDPGLGLRLIYFSYDVKMKEKGDIPEGYSVSREKKERFSLILESASTNQTSMYLCASSPRFSNQPQHFGDGTRLSIL.